Each of the 18 T cell receptor beta chains below was sequenced from the same sample in a study of blood T cell repertoires in COVID-19. The data were produced by immunoSEQ multiplex PCR, yet TCRdb's version contains in-frame clones alone and is incomplete. The sample records some 300,000 clones, over 75% being singletons. Specimen: PBMCs or T cells enriched from blood (not recorded which). The source is a woman aged 40 to 50 who had recovered from COVID-19.

This chain connects TRBV30 to TRBJ2-1; 8 bases match TRBD2. The trim removed 5 bases at V and 8 bases at J, leaving 8 bases unmatched. The CDR3 length is 13 residues. Germline values: CDR1 GTSNPN, CDR2 SVGIG (reference sequence). CDR3: CAWLAAGGDEQFF. The CDR3 nucleotides are TGTGCCTGGCTAGCGGCGGGGGGCGATGAGCAGTTCTTC.

CDR3 nucleotides: TGTGCCAGTAGTGTCTCCTGGGGGAGGGCTGGCTACACCTTC. Its protein product is CASSVSWGRAGYTF. The chain uses TRBV19 and TRBJ1-2, with D maybe TRBD1 (5 bases). Germline assignment: CDR1 LNHDA and CDR2 SQIVND (reference sequence). V was pared by 5 bases and J by 7 bases, with 17 bases between. CDR3 size: 14 residues.

The gene calls are TRBV7-2 and TRBJ2-7, with a possible D match to TRBD2 (5 bases). With 1 base removed from V and 4 bases from J, the gap between germline ends came to 11 bases. CDR3 size: 14 residues. Germline V gives CDR1 SGHTA, CDR2 FQGNSA. The CDR3 spells CASSLVVSGYEQYF. The DNA for the CDR3 is TGTGCCAGCAGCTTAGTGGTCTCGGGGTACGAGCAGTACTTC.

The chain uses TRBV4-1 and TRBJ2-7; tentatively, D is TRBD2 (5 bases). Germline loops: CDR1 MGHRA, CDR2 YSYEKL. Trimming took 1 base from V and 4 from J, leaving 17 bases between them. The CDR3 extends over 16 amino acids. CDR3 in amino acids: CASSQGRRVEGYEQYF. Here the CDR3 DNA reads TGCGCCAGCAGCCAAGGGAGGCGGGTGGAAGGGTACGAGCAGTACTTC.

The rearrangement links TRBV27 to TRBJ2-2, with a weak D call TRBD2 (5 bases). The germline V and J ends were trimmed by 6 bases and 4 bases, with 15 bases remaining between them. The CDR3 length is 15 residues. Germline V gives CDR1 MNHEY, CDR2 SMNVEV (reference sequence). CDR3 nucleotides: TGTGCCAGCAGCCTCACTAGTTATGTCACCGGGGAGCTGTTTTTT. Amino acids: CASSLTSYVTGELFF.

The chain employs TRBV30 and TRBJ1-5; D might be TRBD1 (5 bases). Germline lookup yields CDR1 GTSNPN and CDR2 SVGIG (reference sequence). The CDR3 covers 13 residues. V gave up 5 bases and J gave up 4 bases, with 12 bases separating them. In DNA, the CDR3 is TGTGCCTGGGGGGACCAGGGAAATCAGCCCCAGCATTTT. Protein sequence: CAWGDQGNQPQHF.

This clone was seen only once. The chain recombines TRBV5-6 with TRBJ2-5; 9 bases line up with TRBD2. CDR1 is SGHDT and CDR2 is YYEEEE in the germline V gene. This CDR3 has 15 amino acids. The trim removed 0 bases at V and 5 bases at J, leaving 5 bases unmatched. DNA for the CDR3: TGTGCCAGCAGCTTGGTTGGACTAGCGTCGGAGACCCAGTACTTC. It specifies CASSLVGLASETQYF.

The chain employs TRBV27 and TRBJ1-2; 8 bases align to TRBD1. CDR1 MNHEY and CDR2 SMNVEV come from the germline V gene (reference sequence). With 3 bases clipped from V and 8 bases from J, the junction kept 8 bases outside the gene matches. The CDR3 contains 14 residues. The CDR3 spells CASSFADRAGGYTF. CDR3 nucleotide sequence: TGTGCCAGCAGTTTCGCGGACAGGGCGGGGGGCTACACCTTC.

This clone showed up just once. The V call is TRBV25-1, the J call TRBJ1-1; D ambiguous. The CDR3 is 12 residues long. Germline CDR1 and CDR2: MGHDK and SYGVNS. With 4 bases removed from V and 1 base from J, the gap between germline ends came to 4 bases. This CDR3 is CASSAGNTEAFF. The CDR3 DNA sequence: TGTGCCAGCAGTGCGGGGAACACTGAAGCTTTCTTT.

This clone was counted between two and nine times. J is TRBJ2-5 and V is TRBV19; 12 bases line up with TRBD2. Germline trimming cut 10 bases from V and 5 bases from J; bases unmatched to any gene: 14. The germline V gene has CDR1 LNHDA and CDR2 SQIVND (reference sequence). CDR3 size: 16 residues. DNA for the CDR3: TGTGCCACCCGAGCCCATACTAGCGGGGGGCGTGAGACCCAGTACTTC. Residues: CATRAHTSGGRETQYF. Combining the CDR3 with reference TRBV19 and TRBJ2-5 gives the whole variable domain DGGITQSPKYLFRKEGQNVTLSCEQNLNHDAMYWYRQDPGQGLRLIYYSQIVNDFQKGDIAEGYSVSREKKESFPLTVTSAQKNPTAFYLCATRAHTSGGRETQYFGPGTRLLVL.

The chain carries TRBV27 and TRBJ2-1, with 7 bases that match TRBD2. This CDR3 region has 13 residues. Unmatched junction bases numbered 9, after V lost 3 bases and J lost 13 bases. Germline V gene sequence: CDR1 MNHEY, CDR2 SMNVEV (reference sequence). The CDR3 is CASSFGDGLDQFF. The CDR3, as DNA: TGTGCCAGCAGTTTCGGGGACGGACTAGACCAGTTCTTC.

The chain uses TRBV13 and TRBJ1-1, with D tentatively TRBD1 (5 bases). Germline V gene lookup returns CDR1 PRHDT and CDR2 FYEKMQ (reference sequence). The CDR3 extends over 14 amino acids. V dropped 3 bases and J dropped 2 bases, with 10 bases sitting between them. The CDR3 region is CASSLRTPNTEAFF. CDR3 nucleotide sequence: TGTGCCAGCAGCTTGAGGACACCCAACACTGAAGCTTTCTTT.

The V gene is TRBV6-6, the J gene TRBJ2-1; 8 nucleotides match TRBD2. The CDR3 sequence is 18 residues long. J was trimmed by 4 bases and V by 5 bases; bases with no gene match: 16. Germline V gene data show CDR1 as MNHNY and CDR2 as SVGAGI (reference sequence). The CDR3 bases are TGTGCCAGCAGTCTAACTAGCGGCCTTTATAACTTTTACAATGAGCAGTTCTTC. It translates to CASSLTSGLYNFYNEQFF.

The chain joins TRBV10-3 to TRBJ2-7; 9 nucleotides line up with TRBD1. The V segment lost 6 bases and the J segment 3 bases; nucleotides outside the gene matches: 6. This CDR3 is built from 14 residues. Looked up from germline, CDR1 is ENHRY and CDR2 is SYGVKD. In DNA form, the CDR3 reads TGTGCCATCAGCGGGACAGGGCAAGGCTACGAGCAGTACTTC. This encodes CAISGTGQGYEQYF.

The V call is TRBV27, the J call TRBJ2-7; D perhaps matches TRBD2 (5 bases). This CDR3 has 15 amino acids. The germline V and J ends were trimmed by 3 bases and 0 bases, with 12 bases remaining between them. The germline gives CDR1 MNHEY, CDR2 SMNVEV (reference sequence). The DNA for the CDR3 is TGTGCCAGCAGTTTTTTCGCGGGTGTCTCCTACGAGCAGTACTTC. Protein: CASSFFAGVSYEQYF.

The chain is built from TRBV11-2 and TRBJ1-1; D is ambiguous. The CDR3 runs to 9 residues. The germline V gene encodes CDR1 SGHAT and CDR2 FQNNGV. Trimming took off 8 bases at V and 11 bases at J, with 9 bases between the two ends. DNA of the CDR3: TGTGCCAGCGGTTATGAGGCTTTCTTT. It yields the protein CASGYEAFF.

The chain employs TRBV19 and TRBJ2-3; 13 bases map to TRBD2. From germline, CDR1 is LNHDA and CDR2 SQIVND (reference sequence). Trimming cost V 10 bases and J 5 bases; bases outside gene matches: 6. CDR3 length equals 14 residues. CDR3 region: CATTSGGAVDTQYF. The CDR3 DNA reads TGTGCCACAACTAGCGGGGGGGCCGTAGATACGCAGTATTTT.

The J gene is TRBJ1-3, the V gene TRBV24-1; no definite D call. The V end was cut by 2 bases, the J end by 0 bases, with 7 bases between. Germline V gives CDR1 KGHDR, CDR2 SFDVKD. This CDR3 spans 15 amino acids. DNA for the CDR3: TGTGCCACCAGTGATTGGGAGGACTCTGGAAACACCATATATTTT. Encoded protein: CATSDWEDSGNTIYF.